This TCR beta chain was sequenced for a study of regulatory T cells in long-lasting Graves disease. As for time point: newly diagnosed GD, antithyroid drugs for less than 3 months. The TCR library was made from RNA that had been extracted from PBMCs in TRIzol. This clonotype was detected many times. According to the study, TCR beta libraries were built with iRepertoire HTBI primers and CDR3-region Arm-PCR. One entry per CDR3 protein, called by TCRdb with MiXCR from the multiplex PCR reads. This sample carries approximately 300,000 distinct CDR3 sequences, about 18% of them seen once, and the ten largest clones take roughly 35%. Germline-derived CDR1 and CDR2 are SGHVS and FNYEAQ. Trimming left V 5 bases short and J 4 bases short, with 17 bases between. CDR3 length: 15 residues.

The source was peripheral blood mononuclear cells (PBMCs), collected at new diagnosis, from a patient treated with antithyroid drugs. This chain joins TRBV7-6 and TRBJ1-2; a possible D gene is TRBD1 (5 bases). This TCR was recovered from a female donor with Graves disease. CDR3 nucleotide sequence: TGTGCCAGCAGCCCGGGGCCACTTGTTGGCTATGGCTACACCTTC. Amino acids: CASSPGPLVGYGYTF. Full variable domain (outside the CDR3, taken from reference TRBV7-6 and TRBJ1-2): GAGVSQSPRYKVTKRGQDVALRCDPISGHVSLYWYRQALGQGPEFLTYFNYEAQQDKSGLPNDRFSAERPEGSISTLTIQRTEQRDSAMYRCASSPGPLVGYGYTFGSGTRLTVV.